The clone carrying this TCR beta chain was counted a few times. What it binds is not known. TCRdb itself ran the reads through MiXCR, one entry per CDR3 protein. This sample has 450,000 to 600,000 distinct CDR3 sequences, with 42% found just once. CDR3 length equals 15 residues. Per the germline V gene, CDR1 is SGHTA and CDR2 is FQGNSA. The junction had 8 bases not matched to a gene; V was cut back by 5 bases and J by 1 base. The data are from a study of T cell repertoires in cytomegalovirus infection. Study as a whole: From public TCR beta signatures came an indication of both CMV infection and matching HLA type.

The rearrangement uses TRBV7-2 and TRBJ2-7; 7 positions agree with TRBD2. The material was cultured PBMCs, obtained from culture after CMV antigen stimulation. The source is a human donor in good health (CMV status not recorded). Some clones in this sample may be carry-over from other donors' samples. The CDR3 nucleotides are TGTGCCAGCAGCCGAATCGGAGCGGGATCCTACGAGCAGTACTTC. Residues: CASSRIGAGSYEQYF.